This T cell receptor beta chain was retrieved from a study of T cell repertoires in cytomegalovirus infection. Using its own MiXCR run on the reads, TCRdb lists one record per CDR3 protein. Of hundreds of thousands of distinct CDR3 sequences listed, roughly 10% are singletons. V shed 3 bases and J shed 0 bases, with 6 bases lying between them. This CDR3 spans 13 amino acids. In germline, CDR1 is SGHRS, CDR2 YFSETQ. The chain combines TRBV5-1 with TRBJ1-2; D unclear. The sample was PBMCs. The TCR comes from a human donor in good health (CMV status not recorded). Some clones in this sample may be carry-over from other donors' samples. This CDR3 reads CASSSEANYGYTF. CDR3 sequence (DNA): TGCGCCAGCAGCTCCGAGGCTAACTATGGCTACACCTTC.